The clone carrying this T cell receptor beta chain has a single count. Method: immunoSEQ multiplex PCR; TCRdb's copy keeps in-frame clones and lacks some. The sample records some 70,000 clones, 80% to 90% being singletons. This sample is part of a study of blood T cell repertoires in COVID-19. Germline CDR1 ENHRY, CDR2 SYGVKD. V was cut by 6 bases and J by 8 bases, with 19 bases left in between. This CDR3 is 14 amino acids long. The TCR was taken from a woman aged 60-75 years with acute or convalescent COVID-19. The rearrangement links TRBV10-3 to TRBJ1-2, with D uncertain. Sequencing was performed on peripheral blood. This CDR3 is CAIRNLTTLLGYTF. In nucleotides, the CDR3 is TGTGCCATCAGGAACCTTACGACATTATTGGGCTACACCTTC.